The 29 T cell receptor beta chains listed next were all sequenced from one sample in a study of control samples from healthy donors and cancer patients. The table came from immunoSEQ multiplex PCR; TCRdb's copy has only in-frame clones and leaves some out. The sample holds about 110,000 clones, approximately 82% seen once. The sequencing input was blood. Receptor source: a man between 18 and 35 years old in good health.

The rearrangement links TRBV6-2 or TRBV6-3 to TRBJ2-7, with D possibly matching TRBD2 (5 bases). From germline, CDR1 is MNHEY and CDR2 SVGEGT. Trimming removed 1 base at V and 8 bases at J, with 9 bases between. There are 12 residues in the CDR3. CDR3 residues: CASSYLGSKQYF. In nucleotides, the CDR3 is TGTGCCAGCAGTTACTTGGGGAGCAAGCAGTACTTC.

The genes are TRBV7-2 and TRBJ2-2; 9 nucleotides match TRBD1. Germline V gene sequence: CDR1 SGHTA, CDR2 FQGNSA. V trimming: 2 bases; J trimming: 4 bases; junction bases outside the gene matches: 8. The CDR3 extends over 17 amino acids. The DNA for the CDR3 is TGTGCCAGCAGCTTATATACGGGACAGGGATCCACCGGGGAGCTGTTTTTT. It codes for CASSLYTGQGSTGELFF. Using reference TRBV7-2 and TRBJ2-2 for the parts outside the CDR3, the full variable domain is GAGVSQSPSNKVTEKGKDVELRCDPISGHTALYWYRQSLGQGLEFLIYFQGNSAPDKSGLPSDRFSAERTGGSVSTLTIQRTQQEDSAVYLCASSLYTGQGSTGELFFGEGSRLTVL.

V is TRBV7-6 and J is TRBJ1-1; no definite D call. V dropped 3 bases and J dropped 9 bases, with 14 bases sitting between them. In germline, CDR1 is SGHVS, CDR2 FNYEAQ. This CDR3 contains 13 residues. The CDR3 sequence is CASSLEPASKAFF. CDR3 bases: TGTGCCAGCAGCTTGGAGCCGGCTTCGAAAGCTTTCTTT.

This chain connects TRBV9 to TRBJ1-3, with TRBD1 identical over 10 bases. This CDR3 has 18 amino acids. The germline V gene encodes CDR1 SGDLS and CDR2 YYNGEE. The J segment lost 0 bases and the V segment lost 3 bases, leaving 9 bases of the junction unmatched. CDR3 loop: CASSAGTGDTYSGNTIYF. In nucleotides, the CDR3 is TGTGCCAGCAGCGCCGGGACAGGGGATACTTACTCTGGAAACACCATATATTTT.

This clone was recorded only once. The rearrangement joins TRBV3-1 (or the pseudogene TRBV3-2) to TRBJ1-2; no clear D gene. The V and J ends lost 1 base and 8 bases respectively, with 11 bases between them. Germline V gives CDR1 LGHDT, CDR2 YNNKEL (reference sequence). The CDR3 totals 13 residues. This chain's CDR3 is CASSQGEIEGYTF. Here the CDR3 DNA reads TGTGCCAGCAGCCAAGGCGAAATTGAGGGCTACACCTTC.

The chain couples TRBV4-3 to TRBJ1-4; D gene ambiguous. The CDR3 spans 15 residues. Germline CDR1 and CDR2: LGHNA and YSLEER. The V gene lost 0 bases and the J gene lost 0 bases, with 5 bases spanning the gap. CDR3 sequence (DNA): TGCGCCAGCAGCCAAGATAGAGCAACTAATGAAAAACTGTTTTTT. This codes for CASSQDRATNEKLFF.

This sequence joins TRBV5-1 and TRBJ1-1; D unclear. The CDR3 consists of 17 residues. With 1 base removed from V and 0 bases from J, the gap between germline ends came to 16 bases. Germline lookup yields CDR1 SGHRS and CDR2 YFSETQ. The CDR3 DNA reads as TGCGCCAGCAGCTTGTTTAGCGTCAGAGGTTTGAACACTGAAGCTTTCTTT. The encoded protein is CASSLFSVRGLNTEAFF. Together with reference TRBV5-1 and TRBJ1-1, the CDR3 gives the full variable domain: KAGVTQTPRYLIKTRGQQVTLSCSPISGHRSVSWYQQTPGQGLQFLFEYFSETQRNKGNFPGRFSGRQFSNSRSEMNVSTLELGDSALYLCASSLFSVRGLNTEAFFGQGTRLTVV.

The chain's CDR3 is CASSRRRGGLYNEQFF. The CDR3 DNA reads as TGTGCCAGCAGTCGAAGGCGGGGGGGCCTCTACAATGAGCAGTTCTTC. V is TRBV7-2 and J is TRBJ2-1, with TRBD2 identical over 9 bases. V dropped 6 bases and J dropped 3; count of bases not matched to a gene: 9. Germline loops: CDR1 SGHTA, CDR2 FQGNSA. This CDR3 has 16 amino acids.

CDR3 DNA: TGTGCCAGCAGTTCCCGACAGGCCGGGGGGGAGACCCAGTACTTC. Protein sequence: CASSSRQAGGETQYF. This sequence joins TRBV28 and TRBJ2-5, with D perhaps TRBD2 (7 bases). Germline values: CDR1 MDHEN, CDR2 SYDVKM. This CDR3 is 15 amino acids long. V lost 4 bases and J lost 5, with 17 bases in between.

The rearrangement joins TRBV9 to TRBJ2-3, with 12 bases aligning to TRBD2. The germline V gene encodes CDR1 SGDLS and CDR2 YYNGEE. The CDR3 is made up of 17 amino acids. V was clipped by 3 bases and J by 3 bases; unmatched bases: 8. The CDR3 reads CASSAGRTSGMTDTQYF. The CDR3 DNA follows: TGTGCCAGCAGCGCCGGACGGACTAGCGGGATGACAGATACGCAGTATTTT.

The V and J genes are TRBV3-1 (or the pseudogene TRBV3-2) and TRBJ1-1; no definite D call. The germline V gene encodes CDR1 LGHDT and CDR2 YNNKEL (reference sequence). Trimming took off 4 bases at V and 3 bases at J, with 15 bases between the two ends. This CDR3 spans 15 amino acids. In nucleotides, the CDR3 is TGTGCCAGCAGCCCTCGAGGCAGGCCCTACACTGAAGCTTTCTTT. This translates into CASSPRGRPYTEAFF.

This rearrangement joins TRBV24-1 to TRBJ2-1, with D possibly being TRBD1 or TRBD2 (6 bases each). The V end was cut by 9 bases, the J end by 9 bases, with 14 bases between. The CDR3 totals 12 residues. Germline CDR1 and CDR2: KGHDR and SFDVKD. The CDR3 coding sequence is TGTGCCACCGGGGGGCCAAGGCGTGAGCAGTTCTTC. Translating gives CATGGPRREQFF.

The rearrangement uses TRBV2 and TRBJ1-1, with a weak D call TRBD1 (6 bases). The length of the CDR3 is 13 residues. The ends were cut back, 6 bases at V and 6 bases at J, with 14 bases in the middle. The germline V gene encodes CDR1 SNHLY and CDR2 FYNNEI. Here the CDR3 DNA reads TGTGCCAGCAGCGCACAGGGTAGGGCTGAAGCTTTCTTT. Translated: CASSAQGRAEAFF.

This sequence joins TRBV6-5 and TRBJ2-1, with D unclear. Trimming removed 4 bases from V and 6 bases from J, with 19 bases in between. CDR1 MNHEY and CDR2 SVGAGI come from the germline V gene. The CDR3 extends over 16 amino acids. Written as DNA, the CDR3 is TGTGCCAGCAGTTCCCGTGTAGGGTGGGGTCCCAATGAGCAGTTCTTC. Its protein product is CASSSRVGWGPNEQFF.

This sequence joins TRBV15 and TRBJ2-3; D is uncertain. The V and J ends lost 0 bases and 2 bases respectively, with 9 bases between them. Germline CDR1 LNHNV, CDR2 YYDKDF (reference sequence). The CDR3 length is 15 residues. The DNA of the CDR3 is TGTGCCACCAGCAGAGATCAAACAGCCACAGATACGCAGTATTTT. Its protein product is CATSRDQTATDTQYF.

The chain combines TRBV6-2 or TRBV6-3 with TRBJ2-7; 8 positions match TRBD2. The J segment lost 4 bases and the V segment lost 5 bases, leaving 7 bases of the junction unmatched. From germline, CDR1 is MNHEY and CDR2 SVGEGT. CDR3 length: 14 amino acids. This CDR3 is CASSTGGATYEQYF. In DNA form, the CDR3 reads TGTGCCAGCAGTACCGGGGGGGCCACTTACGAGCAGTACTTC.

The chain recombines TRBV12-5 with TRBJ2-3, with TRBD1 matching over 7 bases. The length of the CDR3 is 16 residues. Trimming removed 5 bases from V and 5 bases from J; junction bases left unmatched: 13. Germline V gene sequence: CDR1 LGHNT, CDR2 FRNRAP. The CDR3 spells CASGSAPQGVRDTQYF. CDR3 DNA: TGTGCTAGTGGTAGCGCGCCGCAGGGGGTTAGAGATACGCAGTATTTT.

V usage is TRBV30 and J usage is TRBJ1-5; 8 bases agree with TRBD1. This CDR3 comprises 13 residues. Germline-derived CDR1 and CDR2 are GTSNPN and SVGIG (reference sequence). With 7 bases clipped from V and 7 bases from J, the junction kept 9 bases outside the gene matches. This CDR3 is CAYKTGADQPQHF. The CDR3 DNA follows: TGTGCCTACAAGACAGGGGCTGACCAGCCCCAGCATTTT.

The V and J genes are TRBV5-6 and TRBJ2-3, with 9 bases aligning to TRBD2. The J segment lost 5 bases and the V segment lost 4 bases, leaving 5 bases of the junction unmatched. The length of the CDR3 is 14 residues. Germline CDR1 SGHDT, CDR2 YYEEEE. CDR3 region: CASSAGGTIDTQYF. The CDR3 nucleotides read TGTGCCAGCAGCGCGGGGGGGACCATAGATACGCAGTATTTT.

The CDR3 DNA reads TGTGCCAGCAGCCCTTTGGGGGGTTGGTCGGATACGCAGTATTTT. Its translation: CASSPLGGWSDTQYF. The J gene is TRBJ2-3, the V gene TRBV9; the D gene is possibly TRBD2 (6 bases). CDR3 length equals 15 residues. Trimming stripped 4 bases from V and 6 bases from J, with 18 bases between. Germline values: CDR1 SGDLS, CDR2 YYNGEE.

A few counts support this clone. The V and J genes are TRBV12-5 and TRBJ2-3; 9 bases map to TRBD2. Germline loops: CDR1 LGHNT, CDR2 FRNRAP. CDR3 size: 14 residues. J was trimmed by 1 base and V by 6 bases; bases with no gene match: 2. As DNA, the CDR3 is TGTGCTAGTGGCTCTAGCGGGGGCACAGATACGCAGTATTTT. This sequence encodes CASGSSGGTDTQYF.

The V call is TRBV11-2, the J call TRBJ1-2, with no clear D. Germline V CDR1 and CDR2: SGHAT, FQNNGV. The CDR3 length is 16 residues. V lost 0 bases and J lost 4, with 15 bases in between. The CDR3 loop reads CASSLDRGGPSYGYTF. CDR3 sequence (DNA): TGTGCCAGCAGCTTAGATAGAGGAGGGCCGAGCTATGGCTACACCTTC.

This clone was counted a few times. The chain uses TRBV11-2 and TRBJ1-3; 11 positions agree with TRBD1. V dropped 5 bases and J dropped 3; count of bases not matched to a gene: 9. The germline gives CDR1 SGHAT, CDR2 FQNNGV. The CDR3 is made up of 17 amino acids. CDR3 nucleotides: TGTGCCAGCAGCAGAAAAGGACAGGGGGCTGTTGGAAACACCATATATTTT. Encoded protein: CASSRKGQGAVGNTIYF.

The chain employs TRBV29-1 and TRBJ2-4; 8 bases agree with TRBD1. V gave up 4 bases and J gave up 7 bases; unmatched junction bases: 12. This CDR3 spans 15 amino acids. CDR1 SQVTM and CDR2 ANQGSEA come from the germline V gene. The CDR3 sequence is CSVVTDQGARNIQYF. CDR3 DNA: TGCAGCGTTGTCACTGATCAGGGGGCGCGTAACATTCAGTACTTC.

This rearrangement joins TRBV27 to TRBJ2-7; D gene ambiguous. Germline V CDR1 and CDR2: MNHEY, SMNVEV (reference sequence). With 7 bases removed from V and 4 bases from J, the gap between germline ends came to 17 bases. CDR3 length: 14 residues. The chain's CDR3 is CASIPQIGSYEQYF. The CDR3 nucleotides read TGTGCCAGCATCCCCCAGATTGGGTCGTACGAGCAGTACTTC.

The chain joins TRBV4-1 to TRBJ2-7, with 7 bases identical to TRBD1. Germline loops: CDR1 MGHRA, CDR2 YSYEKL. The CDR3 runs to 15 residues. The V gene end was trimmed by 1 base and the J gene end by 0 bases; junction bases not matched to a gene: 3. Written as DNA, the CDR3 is TGCGCCAGCAGCCAAGCCGGACAGGCCTCCTACGAGCAGTACTTC. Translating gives CASSQAGQASYEQYF.

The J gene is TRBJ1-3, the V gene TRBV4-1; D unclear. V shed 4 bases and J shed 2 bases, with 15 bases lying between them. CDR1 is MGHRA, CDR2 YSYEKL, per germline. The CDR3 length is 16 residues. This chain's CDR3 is CASSREFGVTGNTIYF. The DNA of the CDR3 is TGCGCCAGCAGCCGGGAGTTCGGGGTGACTGGAAACACCATATATTTT.

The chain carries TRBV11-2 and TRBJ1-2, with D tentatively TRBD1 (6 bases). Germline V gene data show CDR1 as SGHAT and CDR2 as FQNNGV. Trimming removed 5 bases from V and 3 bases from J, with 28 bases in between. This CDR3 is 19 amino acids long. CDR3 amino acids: CASSRDRTRRPTFYYGYTF. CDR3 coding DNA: TGTGCCAGCAGCCGCGACAGGACTCGGCGCCCTACCTTCTACTATGGCTACACCTTC.

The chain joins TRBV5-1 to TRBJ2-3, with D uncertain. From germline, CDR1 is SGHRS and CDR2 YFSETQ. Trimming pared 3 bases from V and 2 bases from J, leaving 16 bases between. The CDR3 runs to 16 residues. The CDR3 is CASSSLRTDPTDTQYF. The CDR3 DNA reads TGCGCCAGCAGCTCTCTACGGACCGATCCCACAGATACGCAGTATTTT. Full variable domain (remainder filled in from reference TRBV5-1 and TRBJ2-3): KAGVTQTPRYLIKTRGQQVTLSCSPISGHRSVSWYQQTPGQGLQFLFEYFSETQRNKGNFPGRFSGRQFSNSRSEMNVSTLELGDSALYLCASSSLRTDPTDTQYFGPGTRLTVL.